The 31 T cell receptor beta chains below were found in one sample sequenced in a study of T cell responses to AZD1222 COVID-19 vaccine. Profiled with immunoSEQ multiplex PCR; TCRdb holds only in-frame clones, not every one. Of about 130,000 clones listed, around 87% are singletons. Source: peripheral blood, taken on day 0 of AZD1222 vaccination. These receptors were taken from an adult in good health.

The V gene is TRBV5-1, the J gene TRBJ2-5; D might be TRBD1 or TRBD2, each matching 5 bases. CDR1 is SGHRS and CDR2 is YFSETQ in the germline V gene. This CDR3 is built from 15 residues. V lost 0 bases and J lost 4, with 13 bases in between. The CDR3 protein is CASSLDEGRRETQYF. CDR3 bases: TGCGCCAGCAGCTTGGATGAGGGACGTCGAGAGACCCAGTACTTC.

The V and J genes are TRBV6-5 and TRBJ2-1, with D unclear. Germline V gene data show CDR1 as MNHEY and CDR2 as SVGAGI. The CDR3 is 14 amino acids. Trimming shortened V by 2 bases and J by 1 base, and 6 bases separated the two germline ends. Here the CDR3 reads CASSYQESYNEQFF. The CDR3 DNA follows: TGTGCCAGCAGTTACCAGGAATCCTACAATGAGCAGTTCTTC.

This rearrangement joins TRBV5-1 to TRBJ1-1, with D maybe TRBD1 (6 bases). There are 14 residues in the CDR3. Looked up from germline, CDR1 is SGHRS and CDR2 is YFSETQ. V lost 3 bases, J lost 3 bases, and 12 bases lay in between. CDR3 region: CASSSGGGYTEAFF. CDR3 in DNA: TGCGCCAGCAGCTCCGGGGGCGGGTACACTGAAGCTTTCTTT.

The rearrangement joins TRBV28 to TRBJ2-7; 9 bases agree with TRBD2. J was trimmed by 4 bases and V by 5 bases; bases with no gene match: 6. The germline gives CDR1 MDHEN, CDR2 SYDVKM. The CDR3 is 14 residues long. The CDR3 region is CASSPSGRRYEQYF. In DNA, the CDR3 is TGTGCCAGCAGTCCCAGCGGGAGGAGGTACGAGCAGTACTTC.

This sequence joins TRBV7-9 and TRBJ1-1, with D tentatively TRBD1 (6 bases). From germline, CDR1 is SEHNR and CDR2 FQNEAQ (reference sequence). This CDR3 contains 16 residues. The ends were cut back, 9 bases at V and 4 bases at J, with 24 bases in the middle. The CDR3 region is CASPGGSGAIVTEAFF. The CDR3 bases are TGTGCCAGTCCGGGGGGTTCAGGGGCGATAGTCACTGAAGCTTTCTTT.

The CDR3 loop reads CASSAQQGLSGNTIYF. CDR3 nucleotide sequence: TGTGCCAGCAGCGCTCAACAGGGTCTCTCTGGAAACACCATATATTTT. This chain links TRBV5-4 with TRBJ1-3; weak D call: TRBD1 (6 bases). V was clipped by 4 bases and J by 0 bases, with 14 bases between them. The germline V gene encodes CDR1 SGHNT and CDR2 YYREEE (reference sequence). The CDR3 is 16 amino acids.

CDR3 amino acids: CASSTSGTRNSPLHF. DNA of the CDR3: TGTGCCAGCAGCACATCCGGGACGAGGAATTCACCCCTCCACTTT. The chain couples TRBV7-8 to TRBJ1-6; D is possibly TRBD1 (5 bases). The CDR3 contains 15 residues. The germline V and J ends were trimmed by 5 bases and 7 bases, with 15 bases remaining between them. Germline V gene lookup returns CDR1 SGHVS and CDR2 FQNEAQ. The full variable domain, its missing parts supplied by reference TRBV7-8 and TRBJ1-6, is GAGVSQSPRYKVAKRGQDVALRCDPISGHVSLFWYQQALGQGPEFLTYFQNEAQLDKSGLPSDRFFAERPEGSVSTLKIQRTQQEDSAVYLCASSTSGTRNSPLHFGNGTRLTVT.

The gene calls are TRBV5-1 and TRBJ1-5, with D uncertain. CDR1 is SGHRS and CDR2 is YFSETQ in the germline V gene. The CDR3 runs to 15 residues. Deletions cut 0 bases from V and 2 bases from J, with 9 bases between. Here the CDR3 DNA reads TGCGCCAGCAGCTTGGGTTACGAACGCAATCAGCCCCAGCATTTT. Amino acids: CASSLGYERNQPQHF.

In DNA, the CDR3 is TGTGCCTGGAAGGTCTTAGTGGGGGGATCCTATAATTCACCCCTCCACTTT. It is translated as CAWKVLVGGSYNSPLHF. J is TRBJ1-6 and V is TRBV30, with D perhaps matching TRBD1 (5 bases). The germline CDR1 and CDR2 sequences are GTSNPN and SVGIG (reference sequence). The CDR3 spans 17 residues. V lost 4 bases and J lost 1, with 17 bases in between.

This rearrangement joins TRBV7-9 to TRBJ2-1; 10 nucleotides line up with TRBD1. This CDR3 has 16 residues. The V and J ends lost 5 bases and 4 bases, in that order; junction bases with no gene match: 8. In germline, CDR1 is SEHNR, CDR2 FQNEAQ (reference sequence). CDR3 sequence (DNA): TGTGCCAGCAGCGAGCGGTGGACAGGGGGTTACAATGAGCAGTTCTTC. Its protein product is CASSERWTGGYNEQFF.

The chain couples TRBV5-1 to TRBJ2-3; the match to TRBD2 covers 11 bases. The CDR3 length is 15 residues. The germline V gene has CDR1 SGHRS and CDR2 YFSETQ. V lost 4 bases and J lost 5; bases outside the gene matches: 6. The DNA for the CDR3 is TGCGCCAGCAGCAGCGGGACTAGCGGTGAAGATACGCAGTATTTT. Amino acids: CASSSGTSGEDTQYF.

The chain employs TRBV7-8 and TRBJ1-6; TRBD1 is a possible D gene (5 bases). Per germline, CDR1 SGHVS and CDR2 FQNEAQ. CDR3 length equals 17 residues. The V gene lost 1 base and the J gene lost 5 bases, with 15 bases spanning the gap. The CDR3 DNA is TGTGCCAGCAGCTTAGAGGCAGGGACGATCAATAATTCACCCCTCCACTTT. This gives the protein CASSLEAGTINNSPLHF.

The chain couples TRBV7-2 to TRBJ2-4; D not resolved. Germline assignment: CDR1 SGHTA and CDR2 FQGNSA. V dropped 5 bases and J dropped 5 bases, with 13 bases sitting between them. The CDR3 is made up of 14 amino acids. The CDR3 DNA is TGTGCCAGCAGCCGTCGCCTCGGGCAAAACATTCAGTACTTC. Its translation is CASSRRLGQNIQYF.

This clone was observed once. CDR3 amino acids: CASRLTGDQPQHF. Written as DNA, the CDR3 is TGTGCCAGCAGATTGACAGGGGATCAGCCCCAGCATTTT. V and J are TRBV12-3 or TRBV12-4 and TRBJ1-5, with TRBD1 matching 8 bases. The V segment lost 6 bases and the J segment 5 bases; nucleotides outside the gene matches: 3. This CDR3 region has 13 residues.

CDR3 sequence: CASSLAGQGEYEQYF. In DNA, the CDR3 is TGTGCCAGCAGCTTAGCGGGACAGGGGGAGTACGAGCAGTACTTC. This chain uses TRBV7-2 with TRBJ2-7, with 11 nucleotides matching TRBD1. Germline values: CDR1 SGHTA, CDR2 FQGNSA. The CDR3 sequence is 15 residues long. Trimming at V came to 0 bases and at J to 4 bases, leaving 2 bases not matched to a gene.

The chain joins TRBV6-5 to TRBJ1-6; D is possibly TRBD1 (6 bases). The CDR3 totals 15 residues. V lost 7 bases, J lost 8 bases, and 18 bases lay in between. The germline CDR1 and CDR2 sequences are MNHEY and SVGAGI. CDR3 sequence (DNA): TGTGCCAGCACGCGGTCCCAGGGGTCCGATTCACCCCTCCACTTT. It encodes CASTRSQGSDSPLHF.

With regard to this clone: The same CDR3 can be traced to other DNA sequences in this sample. The chain has TRBV19 and TRBJ1-2; 8 bases match TRBD1. The CDR3 extends over 13 amino acids. Germline loops: CDR1 LNHDA, CDR2 SQIVND (reference sequence). V shed 5 bases, J shed 7 bases, and the junction held 6 bases outside the gene matches. The CDR3 sequence is CASSSGTGLGYTF. The CDR3 nucleotides are TGTGCCAGTAGTTCCGGGACAGGCCTTGGCTACACCTTC.

The chain employs TRBV28 and TRBJ1-1; D call uncertain. V lost 11 bases and J lost 7, with 23 bases in between. The CDR3 sequence is 14 residues long. The germline CDR1 and CDR2 sequences are MDHEN and SYDVKM. The CDR3 sequence is CARRDKGMNVEAFF. CDR3 in DNA: TGTGCCCGACGCGACAAGGGTATGAACGTTGAAGCTTTCTTT.

The chain links TRBV6-2 or TRBV6-3 to TRBJ1-1; D remains ambiguous. The CDR3 contains 13 residues. Germline-derived CDR1 and CDR2 are MNHEY and SVGEGT. Trimming pared 5 bases from V and 4 bases from J, leaving 11 bases between. The chain's CDR3 is CASSPALSTEAFF. The CDR3 bases are TGTGCCAGCAGTCCCGCCCTGAGCACTGAAGCTTTCTTT.

This chain connects TRBV27 to TRBJ1-2; TRBD1 might be the D (6 bases). Germline V CDR1 and CDR2: MNHEY, SMNVEV (reference sequence). This CDR3 is 13 amino acids long. V lost 6 bases and J 4 bases, leaving 12 bases between the germline ends. The CDR3 reads CASRAQGGYGYTF. The CDR3 nucleotides read TGTGCCAGCAGAGCACAGGGAGGCTATGGCTACACCTTC.

The V gene is TRBV5-1, the J gene TRBJ1-2, with D unclear. The germline CDR1 and CDR2 sequences are SGHRS and YFSETQ. The V and J ends lost 1 base and 1 base respectively, with 5 bases between them. The CDR3 sequence is 13 residues long. CDR3 sequence (DNA): TGCGCCAGCAGCTTGAACAGTAACTATGGCTACACCTTC. Translation: CASSLNSNYGYTF.

The chain links TRBV18 to TRBJ2-7; TRBD1 matches at 9 bases. The CDR3 sequence is 14 residues long. V shed 4 bases, J shed 1 base, and the junction held 2 bases outside the gene matches. Germline assignment: CDR1 KGHSH and CDR2 LQKENI. The CDR3 spells CASSLDRGSYEQYF. The CDR3 bases are TGTGCCAGCTCACTGGACAGGGGATCCTACGAGCAGTACTTC.

The chain uses TRBV6-5 and TRBJ2-1; no reliable D call. V was clipped by 1 base and J by 9 bases, with 7 bases between them. Per germline, CDR1 MNHEY and CDR2 SVGAGI. This CDR3 spans 12 amino acids. CDR3 sequence: CASSYLSSEQFF. In DNA, the CDR3 is TGTGCCAGCAGTTACTTGTCTTCTGAGCAGTTCTTC.

The rearrangement links TRBV11-2 to TRBJ2-7; D possibly corresponds to TRBD1 (6 bases). CDR1 and CDR2 from the germline V gene are SGHAT and FQNNGV. The V end was cut by 5 bases, the J end by 4 bases, with 18 bases between. This CDR3 comprises 15 residues. In DNA form, the CDR3 reads TGTGCCAGCAGCCCTGAGGGGGAGATGGGGTACGAGCAGTACTTC. Translating gives CASSPEGEMGYEQYF.

This clone appeared a single time. The chain uses TRBV18 and TRBJ2-1, with 8 bases fitting TRBD1. This CDR3 comprises 15 residues. With 0 bases clipped from V and 6 bases from J, the junction kept 4 bases outside the gene matches. CDR1 and CDR2 (germline): KGHSH, LQKENI. CDR3 nucleotide sequence: TGTGCCAGCTCACCACCGAGACAGGGGAGCAATGAGCAGTTCTTC. Its protein is CASSPPRQGSNEQFF. Full variable domain (remainder filled in from reference TRBV18 and TRBJ2-1): NAGVMQNPRHLVRRRGQEARLRCSPMKGHSHVYWYRQLPEEGLKFMVYLQKENIIDESGMPKERFSAEFPKEGPSILRIQQVVRGDSAAYFCASSPPRQGSNEQFFGPGTRLTVL.

This clone was counted between two and nine times. This rearrangement joins TRBV30 to TRBJ2-1, with a weak D call TRBD2 (5 bases). Trimming took off 0 bases at V and 8 bases at J, with 14 bases between the two ends. This CDR3 comprises 14 residues. Per germline, CDR1 GTSNPN and CDR2 SVGIG (reference sequence). The CDR3 bases are TGTGCCTGGAGTGTAGGCTCTCCGAGGGATGAGCAGTTCTTC. The encoded protein is CAWSVGSPRDEQFF.

V is TRBV6-2 or TRBV6-3 and J is TRBJ2-5; no firm D call. This CDR3 has 12 amino acids. Deletions cut 6 bases from V and 5 bases from J, with 10 bases between. Per germline, CDR1 MNHEY and CDR2 SVGEGT. The CDR3 sequence is CASRPSTETQYF. The CDR3 region has the DNA TGTGCCAGCAGACCTTCAACGGAGACCCAGTACTTC.

The J gene is TRBJ2-3, the V gene TRBV7-9, with D perhaps matching TRBD1 or TRBD2 (5 bases each). The CDR3 totals 15 residues. The V gene lost 1 base and the J gene lost 0 bases, with 8 bases spanning the gap. Germline lookup yields CDR1 SEHNR and CDR2 FQNEAQ (reference sequence). CDR3 DNA sequence: TGTGCCAGCAGCTTAGGGGACCTTAGCACAGATACGCAGTATTTT. Amino acids: CASSLGDLSTDTQYF.

V usage is TRBV28 and J usage is TRBJ1-2; D not resolved. The CDR3 loop spans 13 amino acids. Trimming left V 4 bases short and J 8 bases short, with 14 bases between. Germline V gene lookup returns CDR1 MDHEN and CDR2 SYDVKM. CDR3 sequence reads: CASSSAGSLGYTF. The CDR3 DNA is TGTGCCAGCAGTTCCGCGGGGTCCTTGGGCTACACCTTC.

The V gene is TRBV18, the J gene TRBJ2-1, with D possibly being TRBD1 or TRBD2 (6 bases each). CDR3 length: 13 residues. V gave up 3 bases and J gave up 8 bases, with 11 bases separating them. Per the germline V gene, CDR1 is KGHSH and CDR2 is LQKENI. CDR3 amino acids: CASSPGGADEQFF. CDR3 nucleotide sequence: TGTGCCAGCTCACCGGGGGGCGCTGATGAGCAGTTCTTC. The full variable domain, completed using reference TRBV18 and TRBJ2-1, is NAGVMQNPRHLVRRRGQEARLRCSPMKGHSHVYWYRQLPEEGLKFMVYLQKENIIDESGMPKERFSAEFPKEGPSILRIQQVVRGDSAAYFCASSPGGADEQFFGPGTRLTVL.

In regard to this clone: The sample holds other DNA sequences that translate to the same CDR3. The rearrangement joins TRBV10-3 to TRBJ1-2, with D perhaps TRBD1 (5 bases). The V end was cut by 0 bases, the J end by 4 bases, with 9 bases between. The CDR3 is 14 residues long. Germline CDR1 and CDR2: ENHRY and SYGVKD. CDR3: CAISESGGGYGYTF. The CDR3 coding sequence is TGTGCCATCAGTGAGTCGGGGGGAGGCTATGGCTACACCTTC.